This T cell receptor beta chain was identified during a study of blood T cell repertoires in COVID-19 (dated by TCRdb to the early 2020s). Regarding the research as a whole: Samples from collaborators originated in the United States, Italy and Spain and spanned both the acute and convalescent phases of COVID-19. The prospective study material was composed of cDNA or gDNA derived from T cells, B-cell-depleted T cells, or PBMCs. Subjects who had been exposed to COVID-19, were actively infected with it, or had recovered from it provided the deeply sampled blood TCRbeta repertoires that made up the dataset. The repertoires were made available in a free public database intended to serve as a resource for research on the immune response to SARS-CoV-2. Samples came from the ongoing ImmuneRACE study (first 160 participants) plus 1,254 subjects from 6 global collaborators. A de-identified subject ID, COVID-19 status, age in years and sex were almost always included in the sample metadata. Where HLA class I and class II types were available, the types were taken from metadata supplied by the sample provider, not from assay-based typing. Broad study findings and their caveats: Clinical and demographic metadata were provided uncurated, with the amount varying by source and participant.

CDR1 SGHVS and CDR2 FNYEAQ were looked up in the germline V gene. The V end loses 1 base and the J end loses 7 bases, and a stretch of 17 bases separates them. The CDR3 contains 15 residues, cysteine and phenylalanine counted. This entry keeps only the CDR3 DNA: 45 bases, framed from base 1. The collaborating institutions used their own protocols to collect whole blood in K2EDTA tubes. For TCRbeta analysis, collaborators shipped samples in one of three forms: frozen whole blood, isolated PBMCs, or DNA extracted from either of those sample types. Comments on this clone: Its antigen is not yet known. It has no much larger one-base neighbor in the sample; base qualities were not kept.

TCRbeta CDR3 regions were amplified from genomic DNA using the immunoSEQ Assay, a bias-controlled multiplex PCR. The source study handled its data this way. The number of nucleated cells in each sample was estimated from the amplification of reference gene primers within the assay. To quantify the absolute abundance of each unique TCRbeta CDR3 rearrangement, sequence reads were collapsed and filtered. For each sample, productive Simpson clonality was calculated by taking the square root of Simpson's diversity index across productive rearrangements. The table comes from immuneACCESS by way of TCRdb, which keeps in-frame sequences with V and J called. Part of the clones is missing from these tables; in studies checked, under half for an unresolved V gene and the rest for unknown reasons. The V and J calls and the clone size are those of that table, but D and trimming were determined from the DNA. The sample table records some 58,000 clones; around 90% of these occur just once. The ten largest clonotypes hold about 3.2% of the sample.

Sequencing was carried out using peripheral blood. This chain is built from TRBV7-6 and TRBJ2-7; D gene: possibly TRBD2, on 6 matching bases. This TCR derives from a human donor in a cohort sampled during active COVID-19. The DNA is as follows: TGTGCCAGCAGCTTAGGTAGCCTGGGCGCGGGGGAGCAGTACTTC. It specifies CASSLGSLGAGEQYF. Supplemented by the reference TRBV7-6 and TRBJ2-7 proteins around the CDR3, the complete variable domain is GAGVSQSPRYKVTKRGQDVALRCDPISGHVSLYWYRQALGQGPEFLTYFNYEAQQDKSGLPNDRFSAERPEGSISTLTIQRTEQRDSAMYRCASSLGSLGAGEQYFGPGTRLTVT.